What follows are 8 T cell receptor beta chains derived from one specimen sequenced in a study of T cells in Graves' hyperthyroidism and ophthalmopathy. RNA transcripts yielded amplified TCR beta CDR3 regions. First-round RT-PCR targeting the TCR CDR3 was performed with the HTBI primer set. TCRdb re-derived calls from the multiplex PCR reads in MiXCR, one entry per CDR3 protein. The sample has 300,000 to 450,000 distinct CDR3 sequences; approximately 14% are singletons. The specimen was blood. The receptors were sampled from a woman aged 18-29 years with Graves' hyperthyroidism that later progressed to Graves' ophthalmopathy.

There are many counts of this clonotype. This chain joins TRBV10-3 and TRBJ1-1; a weak D match, TRBD1 (6 bases). Germline CDR1 reads ENHRY; CDR2 reads SYGVKD. V was trimmed by 10 bases and J by 1 base, leaving 13 bases between them. This CDR3 contains 13 residues. The CDR3 bases are TGTGCCACCAGACCGGGACAGAACACTGAAGCTTTCTTT. It is translated as CATRPGQNTEAFF.

This clonotype appeared a few times. At one of its ends the junction is not consistent with the germline gene, which may arise from a read error. J is TRBJ2-1 and V is TRBV7-7; 8 bases match TRBD2. This CDR3 spans 14 amino acids. CDR1 is SSHAT, CDR2 FNYEAQ, per germline (reference sequence). The CDR3 DNA reads TGTGCTAGCAGCTTAGCCGGGAGGGCCGCTGAGCAGTTCTTC. This gives the protein CASSLAGRAAEQFF.

This chain links TRBV4-1 with TRBJ2-7; D is unresolved. CDR3 size: 13 residues. The germline V and J ends were trimmed by 1 base and 5 bases, with 9 bases remaining between them. Germline-derived CDR1 and CDR2 are MGHRA and YSYEKL. CDR3 residues: CASSQGVENEQYF. The CDR3 DNA is TGCGCCAGCAGCCAAGGGGTTGAGAACGAGCAGTACTTC.

The chain links TRBV4-2 to TRBJ2-1; D is perhaps TRBD2 (5 bases). The CDR3 has 14 residues. Germline CDR1 is LGHNA and CDR2 is YNFKEQ. The V end lost 0 bases, the J end lost 5 bases, and 8 bases lay between the germline ends. The CDR3 DNA is TGTGCCAGCAGCCAAGACGACGGGAACAATGAGCAGTTCTTC. Amino acid sequence: CASSQDDGNNEQFF.

The CDR3 sequence is CASSLRGGKAEAFF. CDR3 DNA sequence: TGTGCCAGCAGCCTGAGGGGGGGTAAGGCTGAAGCTTTCTTT. The V gene is TRBV7-2, the J gene TRBJ1-1, with a tentative D call TRBD1 (6 bases). Germline V gives CDR1 SGHTA, CDR2 FQGNSA. The CDR3 is made up of 14 amino acids. Trimming stripped 5 bases from V and 6 bases from J, with 16 bases between.

This clonotype was detected ten times or more. This chain uses TRBV6-1 with TRBJ1-6; 7 bases agree with TRBD1. Trimming took 10 bases from V and 10 from J; bases not matched to a gene: 10. Germline CDR1 is MNHNS and CDR2 is SASEGT. This CDR3 contains 13 residues. The CDR3 region is CATWDRARSPLHF. CDR3 nucleotide sequence: TGTGCCACTTGGGACAGAGCGCGGTCACCCCTCCACTTT.

This clonotype appeared many times. V gene TRBV6-1 combines with J gene TRBJ2-7; 7 bases fit TRBD2. V trimming: 5 bases; J trimming: 5 bases; junction bases outside the gene matches: 12. Germline CDR1 is MNHNS and CDR2 is SASEGT. The CDR3 sequence is 15 residues long. The CDR3 coding sequence is TGTGCCAGCAGTTACGGCGGGAGTGGGTCCAACGAGCAGTACTTC. Translation: CASSYGGSGSNEQYF.

About this clonotype itself: A single base separates this from a much larger clone, so it may be a read error. The rearrangement links TRBV7-8 to TRBJ2-2; 13 nucleotides agree with TRBD2. Germline V gene lookup returns CDR1 SGHVS and CDR2 FQNEAQ. The CDR3 has 17 residues. In DNA form, the CDR3 reads TGTGCCAGCAGCTACGGACTAGCGGGAGTGGCTGCCGGGGGGCTGTTTTTT. Encoded protein: CASSYGLAGVAAGGLFF. The whole variable domain, remainder taken from reference TRBV7-8 and TRBJ2-2, is GAGVSQSPRYKVAKRGQDVALRCDPISGHVSLFWYQQALGQGPEFLTYFQNEAQLDKSGLPSDRFFAERPEGSVSTLKIQRTQQEDSAVYLCASSYGLAGVAAGGLFFGEGSRLTVL.